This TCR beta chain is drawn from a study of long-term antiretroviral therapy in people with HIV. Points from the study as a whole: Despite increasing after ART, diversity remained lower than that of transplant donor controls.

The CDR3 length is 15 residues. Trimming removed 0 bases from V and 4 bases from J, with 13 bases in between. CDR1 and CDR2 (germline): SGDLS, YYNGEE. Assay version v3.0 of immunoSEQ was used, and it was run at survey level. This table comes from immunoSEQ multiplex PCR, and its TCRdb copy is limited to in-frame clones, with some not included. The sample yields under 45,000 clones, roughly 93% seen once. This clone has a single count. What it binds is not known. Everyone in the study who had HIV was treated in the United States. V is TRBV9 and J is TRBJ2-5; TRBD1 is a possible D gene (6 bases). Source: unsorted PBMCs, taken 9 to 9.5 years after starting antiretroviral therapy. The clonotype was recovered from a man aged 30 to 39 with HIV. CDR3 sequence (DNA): TGTGCCAGCAGCGTAGGCTCGCAGGGGCTAGAGACCCAGTACTTC. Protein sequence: CASSVGSQGLETQYF.